Listed below are T cell receptor beta chains from one sample, sequenced in a study of identical twins. TCRdb called the 5' RACE reads again in MiXCR, with one record for every CDR3 protein. The sample holds 460,000 or so distinct CDR3 sequences, around 14% seen once. These same records also appear under a second study, on yellow fever vaccine responses in identical twins.

Sequenced: CD4+ T cells sorted from blood. These receptors were collected from a woman aged 18-30 years in good health. Both conserved end residues are part of each CDR3. The D gene is left open where the match is weak. The size entry is marked missing in some rows and otherwise reads once, few, many or a size class.

d_call | j_call | clone_size | v_call | cdr3_nt | cdr3_aa
TRBD1 | TRBJ2-7 | few | TRBV6-1 | TGTGCCAGCAGAGTATCCGGGACAGTTGCCGAGCAGTACTTC | CASRVSGTVAEQYF
- | TRBJ2-7 | few | TRBV7-2 | TGTGCCAGCAGCTTCCAAATCTACGAGCAGTACTTC | CASSFQIYEQYF
- | TRBJ2-2 | - | TRBV18 | TGTGCCAGCTCACCTCTCAGTGATGTGAACACCGGGGAGCTGTTTTTT | CASSPLSDVNTGELFF
- | TRBJ1-1 | few | TRBV3-1 | TGTGCCAGCAGCCAATCCCATGAAGCTTTCTTT | CASSQSHEAFF
- | TRBJ1-1 | - | TRBV10-3 | TGTGCCGCAAAACAGGACTTGAACACTGAAGCTTTCTTT | CAAKQDLNTEAFF
- | TRBJ2-1 | few | TRBV27 | TGTGCCAGCAGTTTGTCTCGGGGGATTGGGCAGTTCTTC | CASSLSRGIGQFF
- | TRBJ1-2 | - | TRBV28 | TGTGCCAGCAGTTTACCCGGAGGGGGGAAGACCTATAACTATGGCTACACCTTC | CASSLPGGGKTYNYGYTF
TRBD2 | TRBJ2-3 | - | TRBV7-8 | TGTGCCAGCAGCCCGAGATGGGCGGGAGGGCTTGGCACAGATACGCAGTATTTT | CASSPRWAGGLGTDTQYF
- | TRBJ2-4 | - | TRBV6-4 | TGTGCCAGCAGTGACTCACGCCCGGTCCGCTTAATGGCCAAAAACATTCAGTACTTC | CASSDSRPVRLMAKNIQYF
- | TRBJ2-3 | - | TRBV7-2 | TGTGCCAGCAGCTTGAAAACCCGGGATACGCAGTATTTT | CASSLKTRDTQYF
TRBD1 | TRBJ2-2 | many | TRBV12-3/TRBV12-4 | TGTGCCAGCAGAAGGGACAGGGGGAACACCGGGGAGCTGTTTTTT | CASRRDRGNTGELFF
TRBD2 | TRBJ2-7 | - | TRBV11-2 | TGTGCCAGTGCGGGGGTCCCCCACGAGCAGTACTTC | CASAGVPHEQYF
- | TRBJ1-4 | - | TRBV2 | TGTGCCAGCAGGGCCCGAGACGAAAAACTGTTTTTT | CASRARDEKLFF
- | TRBJ2-5 | - | TRBV28 | TGTGCCAGCAGTTCTGTTTCTAGTCAAGAGACCCAGTACTTC | CASSSVSSQETQYF
TRBD2 | TRBJ2-1 | - | TRBV20-1 | TGCAGTGCTAGATCCCGCGGGAGGGCCAAAAATGAGCAGTTCTTC | CSARSRGRAKNEQFF
TRBD1 | TRBJ1-5 | - | TRBV15 | TGTGCCACCAGCAGAGGGACAGGGGATAGCAATCAGCCCCAGCATTTT | CATSRGTGDSNQPQHF